These T cell receptor beta chains were read from a single sample in a study of blood T cell repertoires in COVID-19. Here immunoSEQ multiplex PCR was the method, and the copy in TCRdb shows in-frame clones only, minus some. The data contain about 160,000 clones, around 80% of them seen just once; the ten biggest clones take up more than 7%. Specimen: peripheral blood. The receptors were sampled from a woman aged 80 or over with active or convalescent COVID-19. Each CDR3 is given with its conserved first and last residue. D genes are given only for firm matches. Size is omitted from some rows. Given values are once, few, many or a class for expanded clones.

clone_size d_call j_call v_call cdr3_aa cdr3_nt
NA TRBD1 TRBJ1-4 TRBV9 CASSFRQGADEKLFF TGTGCCAGCAGCTTTCGACAGGGGGCGGATGAAAAACTGTTTTTT
NA TRBD1 TRBJ1-1 TRBV7-2 CASSATGRGTEAFF TGTGCCAGCAGCGCGACAGGGAGAGGCACTGAAGCTTTCTTT
NA NA TRBJ2-5 TRBV5-1 CASRLGLQETQYF TGCGCCAGCAGGTTAGGACTACAAGAGACCCAGTACTTC
NA TRBD1 TRBJ1-1 TRBV27 CASSRTGGEAFF TGTGCCAGCAGCAGGACAGGGGGTGAAGCTTTCTTT
NA NA TRBJ1-5 TRBV7-2 CASSPQGPGQPQHF TGTGCCAGCAGCCCCCAGGGCCCGGGTCAGCCCCAGCATTTT
few NA TRBJ1-3 TRBV19 CASRRDFDGNTIYF TGTGCCAGTCGTCGGGACTTCGATGGAAACACCATATATTTT
once NA TRBJ1-2 TRBV12-3/TRBV12-4 CASSFTGTYGYTF TGTGCCAGCAGTTTTACAGGGACCTATGGCTACACCTTC
NA NA TRBJ1-1 TRBV20-1 CSASGSGYTEAFF TGCAGTGCTAGTGGATCGGGGTACACTGAAGCTTTCTTT
NA TRBD2 TRBJ2-5 TRBV12-5 CASGPGVSGSQETQYF TGTGCTAGTGGTCCAGGGGTTAGCGGGAGCCAAGAGACCCAGTACTTC
once TRBD1 TRBJ2-3 TRBV5-1 CASSPPGGSTDTQYF TGCGCCAGCAGCCCCCCAGGGGGAAGCACAGATACGCAGTATTTT
NA TRBD1 TRBJ1-2 TRBV6-5 CASSRGHVSYGYTF TGTGCCAGCAGTAGGGGGCATGTGAGCTATGGCTACACCTTC
NA NA TRBJ1-2 TRBV6-2/TRBV6-3 CASSPGPAYGYTF TGTGCCAGCAGCCCTGGGCCTGCCTATGGCTACACCTTC
NA NA TRBJ1-2 TRBV19 CASSETSVNVGRGYGYTF TGTGCCAGTAGTGAGACATCTGTGAATGTGGGGCGGGGCTATGGCTACACCTTC
NA NA TRBJ1-4 TRBV30 CAWSVQFEKLFF TGTGCCTGGAGTGTACAGTTTGAAAAACTGTTTTTT
NA NA TRBJ2-7 TRBV19 CASTQCPNYPYEQYF TGTGCCAGTACCCAATGCCCCAACTACCCCTACGAGCAGTACTTC
NA TRBD2 TRBJ2-1 TRBV5-4 CASSSRTSGAYNEQFF TGTGCCAGCAGCTCCAGGACTAGCGGGGCCTACAATGAGCAGTTCTTC
NA NA TRBJ1-3 TRBV9 CASSTRTEVTGNTIYF TGTGCCAGCAGCACCCGGACGGAGGTTACGGGAAACACCATATATTTT
NA TRBD1 TRBJ1-4 TRBV6-5 CASSYSGGAGEKLFF TGTGCCAGCAGCTATTCAGGGGGCGCCGGTGAAAAACTGTTTTTT
NA TRBD1 TRBJ1-2 TRBV30 CAWDRALGGYTF TGTGCCTGGGACAGGGCTTTGGGGGGCTACACCTTC
NA TRBD1 TRBJ1-1 TRBV7-8 CASKGTGNTEAFF TGTGCCAGCAAAGGGACAGGTAACACTGAAGCTTTCTTT
NA NA TRBJ1-1 TRBV14 CASSQAGGWTFF TGTGCCAGCAGCCAAGCGGGGGGATGGACTTTCTTT
NA NA TRBJ2-5 TRBV5-8 CASSLPGQPTQYF TGTGCCAGCAGCTTGCCAGGACAGCCGACCCAGTACTTC
NA TRBD1 TRBJ1-5 TRBV10-3 CAISESKQGVSQPQHF TGTGCCATCAGTGAGTCGAAACAGGGGGTGAGCCAGCCCCAGCATTTT
NA NA TRBJ2-7 TRBV6-6 CASTLDTAYEQYF TGTGCCAGCACTTTGGACACAGCCTACGAGCAGTACTTC
NA TRBD1 TRBJ2-2 TRBV7-7 CASSPGTGNAGELFF TGTGCTAGCAGCCCAGGGACAGGGAACGCCGGGGAGCTGTTTTTT
NA NA TRBJ1-4 TRBV11-2 CASSLDRGLAEKLFF TGTGCCAGCAGCTTAGATCGAGGGCTGGCTGAAAAACTGTTTTTT
NA TRBD2 TRBJ2-1 TRBV5-1 CASSLVLAGGAYNEQFF TGCGCCAGCAGCTTGGTGCTAGCGGGGGGCGCCTACAATGAGCAGTTCTTC
NA NA TRBJ2-5 TRBV19 CASSNAGRETQYF TGTGCCAGTAGTAATGCAGGGAGGGAGACCCAGTACTTC
NA NA TRBJ2-5 TRBV7-2 CASSSTRETQYF TGTGCCAGCAGCTCCACTAGAGAGACCCAGTACTTC
NA NA TRBJ1-1 TRBV7-2 CASSSPRGGTEAFF TGTGCCAGCAGCTCCCCGAGGGGGGGCACTGAAGCTTTCTTT
NA TRBD2 TRBJ2-1 TRBV12-5 CASGSLGTSGYNEQFF TGTGCTAGTGGCTCGCTCGGGACTAGCGGTTACAATGAGCAGTTCTTC
few NA TRBJ1-1 TRBV6-2/TRBV6-3 CASSLQRTEAFF TGTGCCAGCAGCCTCCAGAGGACTGAAGCTTTCTTT
NA TRBD2 TRBJ2-7 TRBV5-1 CASSGGLAGEYEQYF TGCGCCAGCAGCGGTGGACTAGCGGGGGAATACGAGCAGTACTTC
NA NA TRBJ1-1 TRBV3-1/TRBV3-2 CASSQDPGNTEAFF TGTGCCAGCAGCCAAGATCCAGGGAACACTGAAGCTTTCTTT
NA TRBD2 TRBJ2-1 TRBV6-5 CASRKVAGAWNEQFF TGTGCCAGCAGAAAAGTAGCGGGTGCGTGGAATGAGCAGTTCTTC
NA NA TRBJ2-3 TRBV7-9 CASSPSRGRVVEDTQYF TGTGCCAGCAGCCCCTCCCGGGGTAGAGTCGTGGAAGATACGCAGTATTTT
NA NA TRBJ1-6 TRBV4-1 CASSHLYDREYNSPLHF TGCGCCAGCAGCCACCTATATGACAGAGAATATAATTCACCCCTCCACTTT
NA NA TRBJ2-3 TRBV7-2 CASSFGGGRGTDTQYF TGTGCCAGCAGCTTCGGCGGGGGCCGCGGCACAGATACGCAGTATTTT
NA TRBD1 TRBJ1-1 TRBV29-1 CSVVGQGASTEAFF TGCAGCGTTGTTGGGCAGGGGGCGAGTACTGAAGCTTTCTTT
few TRBD1 TRBJ2-2 TRBV28 CASMPGGAYTGELFF TGTGCCAGCATGCCAGGGGGCGCGTACACCGGGGAGCTGTTTTTT
few TRBD1 TRBJ2-7 TRBV28 CASSYGTGPYEQYF TGTGCCAGCAGTTACGGGACAGGACCCTACGAGCAGTACTTC
NA TRBD1 TRBJ1-2 TRBV5-8 CASGDPGQHGYTF TGTGCCAGCGGGGACCCGGGACAGCATGGCTACACCTTC
NA NA TRBJ2-3 TRBV5-1 CASSLEGGAGTDTQYF TGCGCCAGCAGCTTGGAGGGCGGGGCCGGCACAGATACGCAGTATTTT
NA NA TRBJ2-5 TRBV24-1 CATCEGGVGQETQYF TGTGCCACCTGTGAGGGGGGGGTGGGACAAGAGACCCAGTACTTC
NA TRBD1 TRBJ1-1 TRBV7-2 CASCRETGGGTEAFF TGTGCCAGCTGCAGAGAGACAGGGGGTGGCACTGAAGCTTTCTTT
NA TRBD1 TRBJ2-2 TRBV3-1/TRBV3-2 CAATGSGELFF TGTGCCGCGACAGGGTCGGGGGAGCTGTTTTTT
NA TRBD2 TRBJ2-1 TRBV5-1 CASSLMGLAGVSSYNEQFF TGCGCCAGCAGCTTGATGGGACTAGCGGGGGTAAGCTCCTACAATGAGCAGTTCTTC
NA TRBD1 TRBJ2-3 TRBV3-1/TRBV3-2 CASSNTGGNADTQYF TGTGCCAGCAGCAATACAGGGGGGAACGCAGATACGCAGTATTTT
NA TRBD1 TRBJ1-1 TRBV25-1 CASSGRGTGGGNTEAFF TGTGCCAGCAGTGGCCGAGGAACAGGGGGGGGGAACACTGAAGCTTTCTTT
NA NA TRBJ1-2 TRBV7-9 CASTPRGANYGYTF TGTGCCAGCACTCCGCGGGGGGCTAACTATGGCTACACCTTC
once NA TRBJ2-6 TRBV5-1 CASSPPGNTGANVLTF TGCGCCAGCAGCCCACCAGGGAACACTGGGGCCAACGTCCTGACTTTC
NA NA TRBJ2-6 TRBV3-1/TRBV3-2 CASSQDLRRDTISGANVLTF TGTGCCAGCAGCCAAGATCTTAGACGGGACACTATATCTGGGGCCAACGTCCTGACTTTC
few NA TRBJ1-1 TRBV7-2 CASSSGQPRTEAFF TGTGCCAGCAGCTCCGGACAGCCTCGGACTGAAGCTTTCTTT
NA NA TRBJ1-6 TRBV3-1/TRBV3-2 CASSPLGSSYNSPLHF TGTGCCAGCAGCCCACTCGGGAGCTCCTATAATTCACCCCTCCACTTT
once NA TRBJ2-6 TRBV19 CASSASTGPGANVLTF TGTGCCAGTAGTGCCTCCACAGGACCCGGGGCCAACGTCCTGACTTTC
NA TRBD1 TRBJ2-7 TRBV6-1 CASSETGLGYEQYF TGTGCCAGCAGTGAGACAGGGTTAGGTTACGAGCAGTACTTC
NA NA TRBJ1-1 TRBV15 CATSRQSSNTEAFF TGTGCCACCAGCCGACAGAGTAGTAACACTGAAGCTTTCTTT
NA TRBD1 TRBJ1-2 TRBV5-1 CASSLGQGNRDGYTF TGCGCCAGCAGCTTAGGACAGGGGAATAGAGATGGCTACACCTTC
NA NA TRBJ1-3 TRBV30 CAWGRGGGNTIYF TGTGCCTGGGGCCGCGGCGGTGGAAACACCATATATTTT
NA TRBD1 TRBJ1-2 TRBV6-5 CASAKAGGGYTF TGTGCCAGCGCTAAAGCAGGGGGAGGCTACACCTTC